This record covers a single T cell receptor beta chain. Its target is not known. This entry is derived from a study of tumor and adjacent non-tumor tissue in lung cancer. Study observations and caveats: Tumor tissue had significantly higher TCR diversity than normal lung. Tumor repertoires had a smaller top 100 clone share than normal lung. Tumor TCR diversity, when higher, was linked to shorter survival.

TCRbeta libraries were built with three rounds of nested PCR, modified from ARM-PCR. MiXCR was run by TCRdb on the multiplex PCR reads, yielding one entry per CDR3 protein. The profile covers over 130,000 distinct CDR3 sequences, with approximately 66% appearing a single time and 15% to 20% taken by the ten largest. The CDR3 runs 17 residues. J was trimmed by 1 base and V by 2 bases; bases with no gene match: 11. This sample's RNA came from whole unsorted tissue. The chain links TRBV12-3 or TRBV12-4 to TRBJ2-7; TRBD2 aligns across 7 bases. This sequence originates from a man in his sixties with small cell lung cancer. Sequencing was carried out using lung tumor tissue. CDR3 coding DNA: TGTGCCAGCAGTTTAAGGAGCGGGACCGTGGCTTCCTACGAGCAGTACTTC. It encodes CASSLRSGTVASYEQYF.